A selection of T cell receptor beta chains follows, all from one sample in a study of CD8+ T cells in alopecia areata. Here immunoSEQ multiplex PCR was the method, and the copy in TCRdb shows in-frame clones only, minus some. The table has about 150,000 clones, less than 65% seen once. Source: CD8+ T cells sorted from blood, taken at week 0. Every receptor here comes from a human donor with alopecia areata. The CDR3 runs from the conserved cysteine through the conserved F or W. D genes are given only for firm matches. Size values are once, few and many counts, or a class for expanded clones, and some rows have none.

CDR3: CASSAPAGVNNEQFF
DNA: TGTGCCAGCAGTGCCCCGGCAGGGGTTAACAATGAGCAGTTCTTC
size: .
D: .
V: TRBV2
J: TRBJ2-1

CDR3: CASSPGPAGGPYEQYF
DNA: TGTGCCAGCAGCCCGGGGCCAGCGGGGGGGCCGTACGAGCAGTACTTC
size: few
D: TRBD2
V: TRBV7-8
J: TRBJ2-7

CDR3: CASSVDRSQAFF
DNA: TGTGCCAGCAGCGTCGATCGCTCTCAAGCTTTCTTT
size: .
D: .
V: TRBV14
J: TRBJ1-1

CDR3: CASSSTSNQPQHF
DNA: TGTGCCAGCAGTTCGACAAGCAATCAGCCCCAGCATTTT
size: few
D: .
V: TRBV27
J: TRBJ1-5

CDR3: CAWAPKRTGGDEQFF
DNA: TGTGCCTGGGCCCCTAAGAGGACAGGGGGCGATGAGCAGTTCTTC
size: .
D: TRBD1
V: TRBV30
J: TRBJ2-1

CDR3: CASSQEAGGHGYTF
DNA: TGTGCCAGCAGCCAAGAGGCGGGTGGTCATGGCTACACCTTC
size: few
D: .
V: TRBV14
J: TRBJ1-2

CDR3: CASSLSGDNTEAFF
DNA: TGTGCCAGCAGCTTATCGGGGGATAACACTGAAGCTTTCTTT
size: .
D: .
V: TRBV13
J: TRBJ1-1

CDR3: CASSHTDTGHGYTF
DNA: TGTGCCAGCAGCCATACTGATACAGGGCATGGCTACACCTTC
size: .
D: .
V: TRBV14
J: TRBJ1-2

CDR3: CAWSAGTGSLGQYF
DNA: TGTGCCTGGAGCGCCGGGACAGGGAGCCTCGGGCAGTACTTC
size: .
D: TRBD1
V: TRBV30
J: TRBJ2-7

CDR3: CASSLGNQPQHF
DNA: TGTGCCAGCAGCTTAGGCAATCAGCCCCAGCATTTT
size: .
D: .
V: TRBV7-9
J: TRBJ1-5

CDR3: CASSLGQGGEAFF
DNA: TGTGCCAGCAGCTTAGGGCAGGGCGGTGAAGCTTTCTTT
size: .
D: .
V: TRBV7-6
J: TRBJ1-1

CDR3: CASSLADGTYEQYF
DNA: TGTGCCAGCAGTTTAGCGGACGGTACCTACGAGCAGTACTTC
size: .
D: .
V: TRBV27
J: TRBJ2-7

CDR3: CASSSQGGIEQYF
DNA: TGCGCCAGCAGCTCTCAAGGGGGTATTGAGCAGTATTTT
size: .
D: .
V: TRBV5-1
J: TRBJ2-3

CDR3: CSVEDRDSYEQYF
DNA: TGCAGCGTTGAAGACAGGGATTCCTACGAGCAGTACTTC
size: few
D: .
V: TRBV29-1
J: TRBJ2-7

CDR3: CASSPGESSYEQYF
DNA: TGTGCCAGCAGTCCCGGGGAGAGCTCCTACGAGCAGTACTTC
size: .
D: .
V: TRBV2
J: TRBJ2-7

CDR3: CASSPVRGETQYF
DNA: TGTGCCAGCAGCCCCGTTCGCGGGGAGACCCAGTACTTC
size: .
D: .
V: TRBV13
J: TRBJ2-5

CDR3: CASRRPVTDTQYF
DNA: TGTGCCAGCAGAAGGCCTGTCACAGATACGCAGTATTTT
size: .
D: .
V: TRBV2
J: TRBJ2-3

CDR3: CAWSVGGDQPQHF
DNA: TGTGCCTGGAGTGTCGGGGGGGATCAGCCCCAGCATTTT
size: .
D: .
V: TRBV30
J: TRBJ1-5

CDR3: CAWSVGGAEAFF
DNA: TGTGCCTGGAGTGTCGGAGGGGCTGAAGCTTTCTTT
size: .
D: .
V: TRBV30
J: TRBJ1-1

CDR3: CASSPPGLGADTQYF
DNA: TGTGCCAGCAGCCCACCGGGACTAGGAGCAGATACGCAGTATTTT
size: few
D: TRBD2
V: TRBV6-5
J: TRBJ2-3

CDR3: CASSQVAGTYNSPLHF
DNA: TGCGCCAGCAGCCAAGTAGCAGGAACCTATAATTCACCCCTCCACTTT
size: .
D: .
V: TRBV4-1
J: TRBJ1-6

CDR3: CSVEALDKSSGNTIYF
DNA: TGCAGCGTTGAAGCGCTGGACAAAAGCTCTGGAAACACCATATATTTT
size: .
D: .
V: TRBV29-1
J: TRBJ1-3

CDR3: CASSVGQGLSYEQYF
DNA: TGTGCCAGCAGCGTTGGACAGGGCCTTTCCTACGAGCAGTACTTC
size: .
D: TRBD1
V: TRBV9
J: TRBJ2-7

CDR3: CASSQSRGRDEAFF
DNA: TGCGCCAGCAGCCAAAGTCGAGGGCGGGATGAAGCTTTCTTT
size: few
D: .
V: TRBV4-1
J: TRBJ1-1

CDR3: CASSLGRPGSGGTEAFF
DNA: TGTGCCAGCAGCTTAGGTCGGCCCGGGAGCGGCGGCACTGAAGCTTTCTTT
size: once
D: .
V: TRBV13
J: TRBJ1-1

CDR3: CASSLVLPSRNEQYF
DNA: TGTGCCAGCAGCTTAGTCTTACCAAGTAGGAACGAGCAGTACTTC
size: .
D: .
V: TRBV5-6
J: TRBJ2-7

CDR3: CASSLNRGRPYNEQFF
DNA: TGTGCCAGCAGCCTTAACAGGGGGCGGCCCTACAATGAGCAGTTCTTC
size: few
D: TRBD1
V: TRBV11-2
J: TRBJ2-1

CDR3: CAWRRNTEAFF
DNA: TGTGCCTGGAGACGAAACACTGAAGCTTTCTTT
size: .
D: .
V: TRBV30
J: TRBJ1-1

CDR3: CATRDGGEGYTF
DNA: TGTGCCACCCGAGACGGTGGGGAAGGCTACACCTTC
size: .
D: .
V: TRBV10-3
J: TRBJ1-2

CDR3: CASSLAHEQFF
DNA: TGTGCCAGCAGCTTGGCGCATGAGCAGTTCTTC
size: .
D: .
V: TRBV5-5
J: TRBJ2-1

CDR3: CASNSGTGSHQIGLYF
DNA: TGTGCCAGCAACTCAGGGACAGGCAGTCATCAGATCGGTCTGTATTTT
size: .
D: TRBD1
V: TRBV13
J: TRBJ2-3

CDR3: CAIRRGDFYGYTF
DNA: TGTGCCATCAGGAGGGGGGATTTCTATGGCTACACCTTC
size: few
D: .
V: TRBV10-3
J: TRBJ1-2

CDR3: CAWSVTGSTNTEAFF
DNA: TGTGCCTGGAGTGTTACAGGGTCCACTAACACTGAAGCTTTCTTT
size: .
D: .
V: TRBV30
J: TRBJ1-1

CDR3: CASSSGLVFPPEQYF
DNA: TGTGCCAGCAGCTCCGGACTAGTATTCCCCCCCGAGCAGTACTTC
size: .
D: TRBD2
V: TRBV13
J: TRBJ2-7

CDR3: CASSVHFRGGATNEQFF
DNA: TGTGCCAGCAGCGTACATTTCCGCGGGGGGGCAACAAATGAGCAGTTCTTC
size: .
D: TRBD2
V: TRBV9
J: TRBJ2-1

CDR3: CASSFGASGGAEETQYF
DNA: TGTGCCAGCAGCTTTGGGGCTAGCGGGGGGGCCGAGGAGACCCAGTACTTC
size: .
D: TRBD2
V: TRBV5-6
J: TRBJ2-5

CDR3: CAISESAEETQYF
DNA: TGTGCCATCAGTGAGTCGGCCGAAGAGACCCAGTACTTC
size: .
D: .
V: TRBV10-3
J: TRBJ2-5

CDR3: CASSEYSTGGSRDEQFF
DNA: TGTGCCAGCAGTGAATATAGTACAGGGGGAAGTAGGGATGAGCAGTTCTTC
size: .
D: TRBD1
V: TRBV25-1
J: TRBJ2-1

CDR3: CASSEYRAGANVLTF
DNA: TGCGCCAGCAGCGAGTACAGGGCTGGGGCCAACGTCCTGACTTTC
size: .
D: .
V: TRBV5-1
J: TRBJ2-6

CDR3: CASSLTGGAMDTQYF
DNA: TGTGCCAGCAGCTTAACGGGGGGCGCCATGGATACGCAGTATTTT
size: .
D: .
V: TRBV7-9
J: TRBJ2-3

CDR3: CASSQDSGGAADTQYF
DNA: TGCGCCAGCAGCCAAGACTCCGGGGGGGCCGCAGATACGCAGTATTTT
size: once
D: TRBD2
V: TRBV4-3
J: TRBJ2-3

CDR3: CASRGGGTEAFF
DNA: TGTGCCAGCAGGGGGGGCGGGACAGAAGCTTTCTTT
size: .
D: .
V: TRBV2
J: TRBJ1-1

CDR3: CASQRGETSGANVLTF
DNA: TGTGCCAGCCAAAGGGGGGAGACGTCCGGGGCCAACGTCCTGACTTTC
size: .
D: .
V: TRBV25-1
J: TRBJ2-6

CDR3: CASSARQANYEQYF
DNA: TGCGCCAGCAGCGCTCGACAGGCAAACTACGAGCAGTACTTC
size: few
D: .
V: TRBV5-1
J: TRBJ2-7

CDR3: CASSSNGGQPQHF
DNA: TGTGCCAGCAGTTCAAATGGAGGGCAGCCCCAGCATTTT
size: .
D: .
V: TRBV25-1
J: TRBJ1-5

CDR3: CSVLERGGYTF
DNA: TGCAGCGTACTAGAACGTGGTGGCTACACCTTC
size: once
D: .
V: TRBV29-1
J: TRBJ1-2